The 4 T cell receptor beta chains presented below share a single source sample, sequenced in a study of Graves' ophthalmopathy and Graves' hyperthyroidism. Amplified TCR beta CDR3 regions were obtained using RNA transcripts as template. First-round RT-PCR employed HTBI primers, with a second-round multiplex PCR after it. TCRdb redid the calling of the multiplex PCR reads with MiXCR, one entry per CDR3 protein. The sample consists of a few hundred thousand distinct CDR3 sequences, about a sixth of them appearing once. Sequencing was carried out using peripheral blood. These receptors were collected from an adult woman with stable Graves' hyperthyroidism.

This clonotype was seen more than once but under ten times. The chain carries TRBV4-2 and TRBJ1-2; the D gene is possibly TRBD1 (5 bases). The CDR3 is 17 amino acids. Trimming removed 0 bases at V and 0 bases at J, with 14 bases between. Germline loops: CDR1 LGHNA, CDR2 YNFKEQ. The CDR3 coding sequence is TGTGCCAGCAGCCAAGAGACCCTCGGGGCGGCTAACTATGGCTACACCTTC. Translated, it gives CASSQETLGAANYGYTF.

This clonotype turned up a few times. This chain uses TRBV27 with TRBJ2-6, with a weak D call TRBD2 (6 bases). CDR3 size: 19 residues. V shed 2 bases and J shed 1 base, with 18 bases lying between them. In germline, CDR1 is MNHEY, CDR2 SMNVEV (reference sequence). CDR3 region: CASSLITPRGTSGANVLTF. Here the CDR3 DNA reads TGTGCCAGCAGTTTAATCACGCCGCGGGGAACTTCTGGGGCCAACGTCCTGACTTTC.

This clonotype was picked up many times. The V and J genes are TRBV6-5 and TRBJ2-5; D uncertain. This CDR3 has 13 amino acids. The germline CDR1 and CDR2 sequences are MNHEY and SVGAGI. The V end was cut by 3 bases, the J end by 3 bases, with 8 bases between. CDR3 residues: CASSYTQEETQYF. The CDR3 DNA sequence: TGTGCCAGCAGTTATACCCAGGAAGAGACCCAGTACTTC.

This clonotype was detected ten times or more. This chain joins TRBV6-2 or TRBV6-3 and TRBJ2-7, with D perhaps matching TRBD1 (6 bases). CDR3 size: 13 residues. Trimming took off 8 bases at V and 6 bases at J, with 17 bases between the two ends. Germline V gene lookup returns CDR1 MNHEY and CDR2 SVGEGT. CDR3 sequence: CASSNRDGTEQYF. DNA of the CDR3: TGTGCCAGCTCAAACAGGGACGGGACCGAGCAGTACTTC.